This T cell receptor beta chain was found in a study of CD8 T cells in ankylosing spondylitis. Each CDR3 protein is one row after TCRdb ran MiXCR on the 5' RACE reads. This table has over 450,000 distinct CDR3 sequences, roughly 12% appearing once. Only a few counts were recorded for this clonotype. Its antigen is not identified. Unmatched junction bases numbered 7, after V lost 4 bases and J lost 5 bases. The CDR3 extends over 13 amino acids. Germline-derived CDR1 and CDR2 are SQVTM and ANQGSEA. Study-wide results and limits: Seemingly characteristic of ankylosing spondylitis blood was a TCR beta motif consisting of eight highly homologous variants.

This receptor was identified in a male donor with ankylosing spondylitis. The sequenced material came from blood, either unsorted or a sorted T cell fraction (not recorded which). The J gene is TRBJ1-2, the V gene TRBV29-1; 7 nucleotides match TRBD1. The CDR3 coding sequence is TGCAGCGTTGTTCGGACAGGCGCTTATGGCTACACCTTC. The encoded protein is CSVVRTGAYGYTF.